This T cell receptor beta chain was identified during a study of blood T cell repertoires in COVID-19. This table comes from immunoSEQ multiplex PCR, and its TCRdb copy is limited to in-frame clones, with some not included. The table shows 100,000 to 140,000 clones, with approximately 84% occurring only once. CDR1 is KGHDR, CDR2 SFDVKD, per germline. This CDR3 spans 15 amino acids. The V and J ends lost 5 bases and 0 bases respectively, with 10 bases between them. Sequences were obtained from peripheral blood. V usage is TRBV24-1 and J usage is TRBJ2-1, with D possibly being TRBD2 (5 bases). The TCR was taken from a human donor in a cohort sampled during active COVID-19. The CDR3 sequence: CATSAPGISYNEQFF. Written as DNA, the CDR3 is TGTGCCACCAGTGCCCCCGGGATCTCCTACAATGAGCAGTTCTTC.